This TCR beta chain was obtained from a study of vaccination and CD4 T cells after COVID-19. The CDR3 has 15 residues. The V segment lost 7 bases and the J segment 6 bases; nucleotides outside the gene matches: 10. Germline V lookup: CDR1 SGHRS, CDR2 YFSETQ. This clonotype was seen more than once but under ten times. Its antigen is currently unknown. Sequencing of DNA taken from cultured CD4+ T cells relied on the Oncomine TCR Beta short-read assay. Genomic DNA was taken out of cultured CD4+ T cells by extraction. Each CDR3 protein is one row after TCRdb ran MiXCR on the PCR reads. The sample has approximately 21,000 distinct CDR3 sequences, about half seen once. As for treatment: roughly 10-day PBMC culture with coronavirus spike peptide pools or control peptides (ViraFEST assay).

This sequence originates from a human donor with COVID-19. The sample consisted of cultured CD4+ T cells from blood. The rearrangement uses TRBV5-1 and TRBJ1-1; 12 bases line up with TRBD1. The CDR3 DNA reads TGCGCCAGCGGGACAGGGGGCGCGGAACGGGCTGAAGCTTTCTTT. It codes for CASGTGGAERAEAFF.